Below are 14 T cell receptor beta chains sequenced from a single sample in a study of naive and memory T cell subsets. Study results and limitations: Possibly reflecting memory cells re-expressing CD45RA, a few larger clonotypes occurred in naive repertoires, especially CD8.

The beta constant-region primer was an equimolar mix of two oligonucleotides covering TRBC1 and TRBC2. The ligated cDNA underwent four PCR rounds using SP2 and nested alpha and beta constant-region primers. TCRdb fed the UMI-ligation and nested PCR reads into MiXCR, producing one record per CDR3 protein. The data show 98,000 or so distinct CDR3 sequences, roughly 14% seen once. No antigen has been assigned to these receptors. Sequenced input: naive CD8+ T cells from blood. The source is a human donor in good health.

The J gene is TRBJ2-7, the V gene TRBV13, with D unclear. Germline V gene lookup returns CDR1 PRHDT and CDR2 FYEKMQ (reference sequence). The V end was cut by 5 bases, the J end by 7 bases, with 21 bases between. The CDR3 is 15 residues long. CDR3 region: CASSPRTTTPGEQYF. For the CDR3, the DNA is TGTGCCAGCAGCCCCCGGACGACCACCCCAGGAGAGCAGTACTTC.

This clonotype appeared a few times. V is TRBV27 and J is TRBJ1-5; D gene unclear. The CDR3 contains 13 residues. The V gene lost 5 bases and the J gene lost 7 bases, with 12 bases spanning the gap. The V gene's germline CDR1 is MNHEY and CDR2 SMNVEV (reference sequence). The CDR3 region is CASSRGFHQPQHF. Here the CDR3 DNA reads TGTGCCAGCAGTAGAGGTTTCCACCAGCCCCAGCATTTT.

The chain couples TRBV5-1 to TRBJ1-1, with D uncertain. CDR3 size: 15 residues. CDR1 is SGHRS and CDR2 is YFSETQ in the germline V gene. Trimming took 0 bases from V and 11 from J, leaving 20 bases between them. The CDR3 bases are TGCGCCAGCAGCTTGGGTCTAGGCGGCGGAAGTTGGGCTTTCTTT. Protein product: CASSLGLGGGSWAFF.

This clonotype showed up many times. The chain employs TRBV5-4 and TRBJ2-1; tentative D call: TRBD2 (6 bases). Trimming removed 3 bases at V and 6 bases at J, with 10 bases between. The CDR3 contains 13 residues. CDR1 SGHNT and CDR2 YYREEE come from the germline V gene (reference sequence). As DNA, the CDR3 is TGTGCCAGCAGCTCGACCGGGGGCAATGAGCAGTTCTTC. Translation: CASSSTGGNEQFF.

This clonotype was seen many times. The chain has TRBV14 and TRBJ1-1; no definite D call. CDR1 is SGHDN, CDR2 FVKESK, per germline. V lost 4 bases and J lost 7, with 10 bases in between. The CDR3 is 12 residues long. This chain's CDR3 is CASSPEYGEAFF. The CDR3 nucleotides read TGTGCCAGCAGCCCTGAATATGGTGAAGCTTTCTTT.

J is TRBJ2-1 and V is TRBV9; 7 positions match TRBD2. Germline CDR1 reads SGDLS; CDR2 reads YYNGEE. There are 14 residues in the CDR3. Losses at the gene ends were 4 bases for V and 3 bases for J; bases not matched to a gene: 4. The CDR3 here is CASSPSGNYNEQFF. The CDR3 bases are TGTGCCAGCAGCCCCAGCGGGAACTACAATGAGCAGTTCTTC. The entire variable domain, with the rest obtained from reference TRBV9 and TRBJ2-1, is as follows: DSGVTQTPKHLITATGQRVTLRCSPRSGDLSVYWYQQSLDQGLQFLIQYYNGEERAKGNILERFSAQQFPDLHSELNLSSLELGDSALYFCASSPSGNYNEQFFGPGTRLTVL.

This clonotype was observed many times. The chain is built from TRBV15 and TRBJ1-2; maybe TRBD1 (6 bases). CDR1 LNHNV and CDR2 YYDKDF come from the germline V gene (reference sequence). This CDR3 is 17 amino acids long. V lost 0 bases to trimming and J lost 5 bases, with 19 bases between them. CDR3 nucleotide sequence: TGTGCCACCAGCAGAGATAGGGTAGGACAGAGTCGGTATGGCTACACCTTC. Translated, it gives CATSRDRVGQSRYGYTF.

The chain recombines TRBV4-3 with TRBJ2-5; D call uncertain. V was pared by 1 base and J by 1 base, with 13 bases between. The CDR3 totals 16 residues. CDR1 LGHNA and CDR2 YSLEER come from the germline V gene. CDR3 coding DNA: TGCGCCAGCAGCCAAGGTCCGCCCACTCGCCAAGAGACCCAGTACTTC. Translating it yields CASSQGPPTRQETQYF.

The chain couples TRBV5-5 to TRBJ2-7; D not certain. CDR1 and CDR2 (germline): SGHKS, YYEKEE (reference sequence). Trimming took 4 bases from V and 0 from J, leaving 11 bases between them. The CDR3 is made up of 14 amino acids. The CDR3 loop reads CASSPGRASYEQYF. The CDR3 coding sequence is TGTGCCAGCAGCCCAGGACGGGCCTCCTACGAGCAGTACTTC. Drawing the rest from reference TRBV5-5 and TRBJ2-7, the complete variable domain is DAGVTQSPTHLIKTRGQQVTLRCSPISGHKSVSWYQQVLGQGPQFIFQYYEKEERGRGNFPDRFSARQFPNYSSELNVNALLLGDSALYLCASSPGRASYEQYFGPGTRLTVT.

The table lists this clonotype with a few counts. This chain uses TRBV29-1 with TRBJ2-7; D possibly matches TRBD1 or TRBD2 (5 bases each). The germline V gene has CDR1 SQVTM and CDR2 ANQGSEA. The CDR3 spans 13 residues. The germline V and J ends were trimmed by 6 bases and 3 bases, with 15 bases remaining between them. The CDR3 sequence: CSVTGTESYEQYF. The DNA for the CDR3 is TGCAGCGTGACCGGGACCGAGAGCTACGAGCAGTACTTC.

The genes are TRBV2 and TRBJ2-7; tentatively, D is TRBD1 or TRBD2 (5 bases each). This CDR3 comprises 16 residues. V shed 8 bases and J shed 2 bases, with 22 bases lying between them. Per germline, CDR1 SNHLY and CDR2 FYNNEI. CDR3 region: CASWGTNVFGTYEQYF. The CDR3 DNA follows: TGTGCCAGCTGGGGGACCAACGTCTTCGGGACCTACGAGCAGTACTTC.

The rearrangement joins TRBV28 to TRBJ2-6, with D tentatively TRBD1 or TRBD2 (5 bases each). V lost 8 bases to trimming and J lost 9 bases, with 14 bases between them. The germline V gene has CDR1 MDHEN and CDR2 SYDVKM. This CDR3 region has 13 residues. The CDR3 sequence: CASSGAESNVLTF. CDR3 coding DNA: TGTGCCAGCTCCGGGGCCGAGAGCAACGTCCTGACTTTC.

The CDR3 DNA follows: TGTGCCAGCTCTGGGGGCAGTTCCCTTGTTGAGTACGAGCAGTACTTC. Translated: CASSGGSSLVEYEQYF. This chain joins TRBV12-3 or TRBV12-4 and TRBJ2-7, with D possibly being TRBD1 (6 bases). The V and J ends lost 8 bases and 4 bases respectively, with 24 bases between them. This CDR3 is 16 amino acids long.

The chain combines TRBV29-1 with TRBJ1-4; 10 positions match TRBD1. Germline values: CDR1 SQVTM, CDR2 ANQGSEA. The V and J ends lost 5 bases and 6 bases, in that order; junction bases with no gene match: 21. This CDR3 comprises 19 residues. CDR3 amino acids: CSVSPGGGTGEFGHEKLFF. As DNA, the CDR3 is TGCAGCGTTTCACCTGGTGGGGGGACAGGGGAATTCGGTCATGAAAAACTGTTTTTT.